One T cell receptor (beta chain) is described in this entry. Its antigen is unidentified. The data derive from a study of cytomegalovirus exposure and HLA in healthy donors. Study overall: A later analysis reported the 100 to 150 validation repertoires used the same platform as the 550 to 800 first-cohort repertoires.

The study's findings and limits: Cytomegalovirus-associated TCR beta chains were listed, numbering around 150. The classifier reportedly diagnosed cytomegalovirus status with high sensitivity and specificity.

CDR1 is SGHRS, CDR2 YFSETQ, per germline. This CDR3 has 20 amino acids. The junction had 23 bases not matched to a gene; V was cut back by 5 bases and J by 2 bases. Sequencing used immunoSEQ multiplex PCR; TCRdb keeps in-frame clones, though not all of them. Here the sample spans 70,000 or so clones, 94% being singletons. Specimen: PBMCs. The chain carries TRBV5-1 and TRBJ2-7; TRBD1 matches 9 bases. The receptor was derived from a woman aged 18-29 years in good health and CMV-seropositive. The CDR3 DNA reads TGCGCCAGCAGTTCACCCCCGGGACAGGGATCTAGAGGGGCCCCCTACGAGCAGTACTTC. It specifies CASSSPPGQGSRGAPYEQYF.